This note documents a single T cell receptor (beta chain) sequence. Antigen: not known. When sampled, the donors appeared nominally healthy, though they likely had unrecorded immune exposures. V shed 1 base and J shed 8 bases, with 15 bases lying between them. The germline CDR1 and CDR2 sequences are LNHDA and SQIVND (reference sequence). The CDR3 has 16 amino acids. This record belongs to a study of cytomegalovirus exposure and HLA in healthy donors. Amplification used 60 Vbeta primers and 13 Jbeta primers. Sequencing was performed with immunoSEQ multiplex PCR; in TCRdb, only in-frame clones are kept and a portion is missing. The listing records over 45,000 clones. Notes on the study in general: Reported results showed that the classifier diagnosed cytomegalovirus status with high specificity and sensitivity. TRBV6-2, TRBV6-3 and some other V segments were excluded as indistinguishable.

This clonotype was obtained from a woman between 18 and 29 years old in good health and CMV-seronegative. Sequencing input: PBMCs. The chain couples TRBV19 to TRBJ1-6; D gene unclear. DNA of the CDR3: TGTGCCAGTAGTATAGCCTGGCGGTTTGTGGATTCACCCCTCCACTTT. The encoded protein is CASSIAWRFVDSPLHF. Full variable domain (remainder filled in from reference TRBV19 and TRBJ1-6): DGGITQSPKYLFRKEGQNVTLSCEQNLNHDAMYWYRQDPGQGLRLIYYSQIVNDFQKGDIAEGYSVSREKKESFPLTVTSAQKNPTAFYLCASSIAWRFVDSPLHFGNGTRLTVT.